Presented here are 31 T cell receptor beta chains from one specimen sequenced in a study of shared clonotypes between healthy human individuals. The method was immunoSEQ multiplex PCR; TCRdb's version includes in-frame clones alone and lacks a portion of them. Of more than 2,000,000 clones listed, just over 90% are singletons. Sequencing was performed on naive CD4+ T cells from PBMCs. Regarding subset: CD45RA+ positively selected. Receptors originate from a man younger than 30 in good health. Some clones in this sample may be carry-over from other donors' samples.

The chain has TRBV4-1 and TRBJ1-4; no definite D call. Germline CDR1 reads MGHRA; CDR2 reads YSYEKL. There are 15 residues in the CDR3. Trimming shortened V by 4 bases and J by 0 bases, and 9 bases separated the two germline ends. The CDR3 DNA is TGCGCCAGCAGCCCCGAGGGAGCAACTAATGAAAAACTGTTTTTT. It codes for CASSPEGATNEKLFF.

Worth noting for this clone: Other DNA sequences within the sample encode an identical CDR3. The V and J genes are TRBV5-1 and TRBJ2-1, with TRBD1 as a possible D gene (5 bases). The germline V gene encodes CDR1 SGHRS and CDR2 YFSETQ. The CDR3 is made up of 15 amino acids. V gave up 0 bases and J gave up 6 bases, with 13 bases separating them. The CDR3 loop reads CASSLDGRALNEQFF. The DNA of the CDR3 is TGCGCCAGCAGCTTGGATGGCAGGGCGCTCAATGAGCAGTTCTTC. The full variable domain, with the rest looked up from reference TRBV5-1 and TRBJ2-1, is KAGVTQTPRYLIKTRGQQVTLSCSPISGHRSVSWYQQTPGQGLQFLFEYFSETQRNKGNFPGRFSGRQFSNSRSEMNVSTLELGDSALYLCASSLDGRALNEQFFGPGTRLTVL.

CDR3 DNA sequence: TGTGCCTGGAGCTGGACAGGGATCAATCAGCCCCAGCATTTT. It yields the protein CAWSWTGINQPQHF. The chain links TRBV30 to TRBJ1-5, with 8 nucleotides matching TRBD1. The CDR3 has 14 residues. In germline, CDR1 is GTSNPN, CDR2 SVGIG (reference sequence). Germline trimming cut 3 bases from V and 3 bases from J; bases unmatched to any gene: 4.

J is TRBJ2-1 and V is TRBV7-9, with TRBD2 matching 7 bases. The CDR3 contains 14 residues. The germline CDR1 and CDR2 sequences are SEHNR and FQNEAQ (reference sequence). After removal of 1 base from V and 8 bases from J, the junction contained 5 bases not matched to a gene. CDR3 residues: CASSLGREFDEQFF. The CDR3 DNA follows: TGTGCCAGCAGCTTAGGGCGGGAGTTTGATGAGCAGTTCTTC.

The chain has TRBV7-2 and TRBJ1-2, with 12 nucleotides matching TRBD1. Looked up from germline, CDR1 is SGHTA and CDR2 is FQGNSA. The CDR3 covers 17 residues. The V gene end was trimmed by 2 bases and the J gene end by 8 bases; junction bases not matched to a gene: 12. The CDR3 nucleotides read TGTGCCAGCAGCTTAATGGGACAGGGGGCGCAGGGAGGCGGCTACACCTTC. This encodes CASSLMGQGAQGGGYTF.

This chain joins TRBV5-5 and TRBJ1-1; tentatively, D is TRBD1 (5 bases). This CDR3 has 15 residues. Germline CDR1 is SGHKS and CDR2 is YYEKEE (reference sequence). Trimming stripped 1 base from V and 0 bases from J, with 10 bases between. The CDR3 is CASSLYGTVNTEAFF. The CDR3 region has the DNA TGTGCCAGCAGCTTGTATGGGACGGTGAACACTGAAGCTTTCTTT.

The chain couples TRBV27 to TRBJ2-7, with a possible D match to TRBD1 (6 bases). Germline V lookup: CDR1 MNHEY, CDR2 SMNVEV (reference sequence). The CDR3 consists of 13 residues. Deletions cut 6 bases from V and 5 bases from J, with 14 bases between. CDR3 coding DNA: TGTGCCAGCAGCGACAGAACAGGGAACGAGCAGTACTTC. Its translation is CASSDRTGNEQYF.

This clone was seen just once. The chain joins TRBV7-9 to TRBJ2-5, with 14 bases matching TRBD2. Looked up from germline, CDR1 is SEHNR and CDR2 is FQNEAQ (reference sequence). The CDR3 extends over 16 amino acids. Trimming at V came to 4 bases and at J to 4 bases, leaving 5 bases not matched to a gene. The CDR3 sequence: CASSSGLAGEGETQYF. DNA of the CDR3: TGTGCCAGCAGCTCGGGACTAGCGGGAGAGGGAGAGACCCAGTACTTC.

The chain has TRBV6-6 and TRBJ2-3, with 8 nucleotides matching TRBD2. Per the germline V gene, CDR1 is MNHNY and CDR2 is SVGAGI (reference sequence). The CDR3 has 16 residues. Germline trimming cut 3 bases from V and 0 bases from J; bases unmatched to any gene: 5. The DNA for the CDR3 is TGTGCCAGCAGTTATGGCGGGAGGACGAGCACAGATACGCAGTATTTT. Translating gives CASSYGGRTSTDTQYF.

The V call is TRBV29-1, the J call TRBJ2-5; TRBD1 matches 7 bases. CDR1 is SQVTM and CDR2 is ANQGSEA in the germline V gene. This CDR3 spans 14 amino acids. With 4 bases clipped from V and 5 bases from J, the junction kept 10 bases outside the gene matches. The DNA of the CDR3 is TGCAGCGTTGCCCTAGGGGGCAGGACGGAGACCCAGTACTTC. It specifies CSVALGGRTETQYF.

J is TRBJ1-1 and V is TRBV5-4, with D possibly being TRBD1 (6 bases). CDR3 length: 14 residues. Trimming removed 3 bases from V and 4 bases from J, with 13 bases in between. Per germline, CDR1 SGHNT and CDR2 YYREEE (reference sequence). The CDR3 DNA reads TGTGCCAGCAGCTCCCGGGACATGAGCACTGAAGCTTTCTTT. As protein: CASSSRDMSTEAFF.

This chain joins TRBV5-1 and TRBJ2-7, with a possible D match to TRBD1 (5 bases). The germline V and J ends were trimmed by 4 bases and 1 base, with 15 bases remaining between them. The V gene's germline CDR1 is SGHRS and CDR2 YFSETQ. The CDR3 is 15 residues long. CDR3 bases: TGCGCCAGCAGCGGCCAGGGCAACCCTTCCTACGAGCAGTACTTC. Residues: CASSGQGNPSYEQYF.

This sequence joins TRBV11-2 and TRBJ2-1; perhaps D is TRBD1 or TRBD2 (6 bases each). The CDR3 is 14 residues long. Germline CDR1 is SGHAT and CDR2 is FQNNGV. The V and J ends lost 3 bases and 9 bases respectively, with 15 bases between them. CDR3 bases: TGTGCCAGCAGCTTCTCCGAGGGGGGCGTTGAGCAGTTCTTC. Translating gives CASSFSEGGVEQFF.

The chain couples TRBV28 to TRBJ1-5; 7 nucleotides match TRBD1. The germline V gene has CDR1 MDHEN and CDR2 SYDVKM. The CDR3 is 20 residues long. The V segment lost 4 bases and the J segment 0 bases; nucleotides outside the gene matches: 18. DNA of the CDR3: TGTGCCAGCAGTTCCCCCCGACAGGGCCCTCGAGCGTATAGCAATCAGCCCCAGCATTTT. Amino acids: CASSSPRQGPRAYSNQPQHF.

The gene calls are TRBV6-5 and TRBJ2-7; D not resolved. Per germline, CDR1 MNHEY and CDR2 SVGAGI. Deletions cut 6 bases from V and 6 bases from J, with 9 bases between. The CDR3 is 11 residues long. This CDR3 is CASRASSEQYF. In DNA form, the CDR3 reads TGTGCCAGCAGAGCCTCAAGCGAGCAGTACTTC.

Here the CDR3 reads CASSLRIRSTDTQYF. The CDR3 nucleotides read TGTGCCAGCAGCTTACGCATTCGAAGCACAGATACGCAGTATTTT. The chain couples TRBV7-2 to TRBJ2-3; no clear D. This CDR3 contains 15 residues. The V and J ends lost 2 bases and 0 bases respectively, with 9 bases between them. Germline V lookup: CDR1 SGHTA, CDR2 FQGNSA. Based on the CDR3 plus reference TRBV7-2 and TRBJ2-3, the full variable domain is GAGVSQSPSNKVTEKGKDVELRCDPISGHTALYWYRQSLGQGLEFLIYFQGNSAPDKSGLPSDRFSAERTGGSVSTLTIQRTQQEDSAVYLCASSLRIRSTDTQYFGPGTRLTVL.

The rearrangement uses TRBV9 and TRBJ1-1; 12 nucleotides line up with TRBD1. Looked up from germline, CDR1 is SGDLS and CDR2 is YYNGEE. V shed 4 bases and J 11 bases; nucleotides not matched to a gene: 18. This CDR3 comprises 17 residues. The CDR3 sequence is CASSPLTGTGGSRSAFF. The CDR3 bases are TGTGCCAGCAGCCCCCTCACCGGGACAGGGGGCTCCCGCTCCGCTTTCTTT.

The CDR3 nucleotides are TGCGCCAGCAGCCAGGGGGGCCGGCAACTCTATGGCTACACCTTC. It specifies CASSQGGRQLYGYTF. This rearrangement joins TRBV5-1 to TRBJ1-2; 7 positions match TRBD1. V trimming: 4 bases; J trimming: 4 bases; junction bases outside the gene matches: 10. Per germline, CDR1 SGHRS and CDR2 YFSETQ. The CDR3 runs 15 residues.

J is TRBJ2-7 and V is TRBV27, with 10 bases identical to TRBD2. V lost 7 bases to trimming and J lost 0 bases; unmatched junction nucleotides: 3. The V gene's germline CDR1 is MNHEY and CDR2 SMNVEV (reference sequence). The CDR3 covers 14 residues. The CDR3 loop reads CASKGTSDSYEQYF. Here the CDR3 DNA reads TGTGCCAGCAAAGGGACTAGCGACTCCTACGAGCAGTACTTC.

V and J are TRBV11-1 and TRBJ2-1; D uncertain. V lost 10 bases, J lost 5 bases, and 15 bases lay in between. CDR3 size: 13 residues. Germline CDR1 is SGHAT and CDR2 is FQDESV (reference sequence). CDR3 residues: CANNGPENNEQFF. Written as DNA, the CDR3 is TGTGCCAACAACGGGCCAGAAAACAATGAGCAGTTCTTC. Drawing the rest from reference TRBV11-1 and TRBJ2-1, the complete variable domain is EAEVAQSPRYKITEKSQAVAFWCDPISGHATLYWYRQILGQGPELLVQFQDESVVDDSQLPKDRFSAERLKGVDSTLKIQPAELGDSAMYLCANNGPENNEQFFGPGTRLTVL.

Remarks on this clone: A single base separates this from a much larger clone, so it may be a read error. The chain carries TRBV2 and TRBJ2-5; no reliable D call. The germline V gene encodes CDR1 SNHLY and CDR2 FYNNEI. Trimming cost V 6 bases and J 3 bases, with 5 bases left between them. The CDR3 runs to 11 residues. The CDR3 sequence is CASSLEETQYF. DNA for the CDR3: TGTGCCAGCAGCTTAGAAGAGACCCAGTACTTC.

The rearrangement links TRBV28 to TRBJ2-5, with 8 bases identical to TRBD2. The CDR3 has 15 amino acids. V was clipped by 3 bases and J by 5 bases; unmatched bases: 8. Germline V lookup: CDR1 MDHEN, CDR2 SYDVKM. Here the CDR3 DNA reads TGTGCCAGCAGTTTCCTCTCGGGAGGGCGGGAGACCCAGTACTTC. Amino acid sequence: CASSFLSGGRETQYF.

Concerning this clone: In the same sample, other DNA sequences code for this CDR3. The chain is built from TRBV9 and TRBJ1-2, with unresolved D. The ends were cut back, 3 bases at V and 4 bases at J, with 7 bases in the middle. Germline V gene data show CDR1 as SGDLS and CDR2 as YYNGEE. The CDR3 runs 12 residues. The DNA of the CDR3 is TGTGCCAGCAGCGCTTATAGCTATGGCTACACCTTC. Its protein is CASSAYSYGYTF.

The chain couples TRBV5-1 to TRBJ2-5, with 7 bases aligning to TRBD2. From germline, CDR1 is SGHRS and CDR2 YFSETQ. The trim removed 1 base at V and 2 bases at J, leaving 5 bases unmatched. This CDR3 spans 15 amino acids. The CDR3 bases are TGCGCCAGCAGCTTGATGGCGGGGGTACAAGAGACCCAGTACTTC. It codes for CASSLMAGVQETQYF.

The chain uses TRBV7-7 and TRBJ2-5, with unresolved D. CDR3 length: 13 amino acids. V lost 5 bases and J 5 bases, leaving 12 bases between the germline ends. Germline V gene data show CDR1 as SSHAT and CDR2 as FNYEAQ (reference sequence). The CDR3 loop reads CASSPGYVETQYF. The CDR3 nucleotides are TGTGCCAGCAGCCCAGGATACGTGGAGACCCAGTACTTC.

Note on this clone: Other DNA sequences in the same sample also yield this CDR3. The genes are TRBV5-1 and TRBJ2-1; D perhaps matches TRBD2 (7 bases). The germline gives CDR1 SGHRS, CDR2 YFSETQ. V lost 3 bases to trimming and J lost 7 bases, with 14 bases between them. This CDR3 comprises 14 residues. CDR3 nucleotides: TGCGCCAGCAGCTCGGGGGGCCCGGGGAATGAGCAGTTCTTC. Protein product: CASSSGGPGNEQFF.

The rearrangement joins TRBV5-5 to TRBJ1-2; TRBD1 agrees at 10 bases. CDR3 length: 15 amino acids. CDR1 and CDR2 (germline): SGHKS, YYEKEE (reference sequence). V lost 3 bases to trimming and J lost 2 bases; unmatched junction nucleotides: 4. The CDR3 spells CASSSDRGGNYGYTF. CDR3 DNA: TGTGCCAGCAGCTCGGACAGGGGGGGCAACTATGGCTACACCTTC.

This clone was observed once. The V and J genes are TRBV7-2 and TRBJ1-2; weak D call: TRBD1 (5 bases). CDR3 length: 15 amino acids. Germline V CDR1 and CDR2: SGHTA, FQGNSA. The V gene lost 6 bases and the J gene lost 4 bases, with 18 bases spanning the gap. CDR3 protein: CASRTSVGEFYGYTF. CDR3 DNA sequence: TGTGCCAGCAGGACCAGCGTAGGGGAATTCTATGGCTACACCTTC. Together with reference TRBV7-2 and TRBJ1-2, the CDR3 gives the full variable domain: GAGVSQSPSNKVTEKGKDVELRCDPISGHTALYWYRQSLGQGLEFLIYFQGNSAPDKSGLPSDRFSAERTGGSVSTLTIQRTQQEDSAVYLCASRTSVGEFYGYTFGSGTRLTVV.

The table lists this clone with a count of one. The chain couples TRBV7-9 to TRBJ2-3; TRBD1 matches 11 bases. The germline CDR1 and CDR2 sequences are SEHNR and FQNEAQ (reference sequence). CDR3 length: 16 amino acids. Germline trimming cut 5 bases from V and 4 bases from J; bases unmatched to any gene: 8. Here the CDR3 reads CASSPIPGQGADTQYF. The CDR3 DNA is TGTGCCAGCAGCCCAATTCCGGGACAGGGGGCAGATACGCAGTATTTT.

The chain links TRBV7-8 to TRBJ2-7, with 10 bases lining up with TRBD1. The V gene's germline CDR1 is SGHVS and CDR2 FQNEAQ. The J segment lost 0 bases and the V segment lost 1 base, leaving 9 bases of the junction unmatched. This CDR3 has 18 amino acids. The CDR3 is CASSLEMSDRGHSYEQYF. The CDR3 DNA reads TGTGCCAGCAGCTTAGAAATGAGTGACAGGGGGCACTCCTACGAGCAGTACTTC.

The chain recombines TRBV27 with TRBJ1-5; the D is unclear. CDR1 is MNHEY, CDR2 SMNVEV, per germline (reference sequence). This CDR3 is built from 14 residues. V was clipped by 3 bases and J by 1 base, with 7 bases between them. In nucleotides, the CDR3 is TGTGCCAGCAGTTTCCGACGGAGCAATCAGCCCCAGCATTTT. Amino acid sequence: CASSFRRSNQPQHF.